This T cell receptor beta chain originates from a study of CD8 T cells in Susac syndrome. Study context: Active disease was present in more than 5 of the sequenced Susac syndrome patients, and remission in eight.

Reverse transcription of about 0.45 to 1 ug RNA was performed with random hexamers. TCRdb re-analysed the immunoSEQ multiplex PCR reads in MiXCR, keeping a single row per CDR3 protein. The sample lists 75,000 to 80,000 distinct CDR3 sequences; roughly 95% were seen once. Losses at the gene ends were 2 bases for V and 5 bases for J; bases not matched to a gene: 7. The CDR3 is made up of 14 amino acids. Germline CDR1 SGDLS, CDR2 YYNGEE. The chain has TRBV9 and TRBJ2-7; the match to TRBD1 covers 7 bases. The source material was CD8+ T cells from PBMCs. This sequence originates from a human donor with Susac syndrome. The CDR3 loop reads CASSVRDSADEQYF. CDR3 DNA: TGTGCCAGCAGCGTCCGGGACAGCGCAGACGAGCAGTACTTC. The full variable domain, in which reference TRBV9 and TRBJ2-7 provide the parts outside the CDR3, is DSGVTQTPKHLITATGQRVTLRCSPRSGDLSVYWYQQSLDQGLQFLIQYYNGEERAKGNILERFSAQQFPDLHSELNLSSLELGDSALYFCASSVRDSADEQYFGPGTRLTVT.